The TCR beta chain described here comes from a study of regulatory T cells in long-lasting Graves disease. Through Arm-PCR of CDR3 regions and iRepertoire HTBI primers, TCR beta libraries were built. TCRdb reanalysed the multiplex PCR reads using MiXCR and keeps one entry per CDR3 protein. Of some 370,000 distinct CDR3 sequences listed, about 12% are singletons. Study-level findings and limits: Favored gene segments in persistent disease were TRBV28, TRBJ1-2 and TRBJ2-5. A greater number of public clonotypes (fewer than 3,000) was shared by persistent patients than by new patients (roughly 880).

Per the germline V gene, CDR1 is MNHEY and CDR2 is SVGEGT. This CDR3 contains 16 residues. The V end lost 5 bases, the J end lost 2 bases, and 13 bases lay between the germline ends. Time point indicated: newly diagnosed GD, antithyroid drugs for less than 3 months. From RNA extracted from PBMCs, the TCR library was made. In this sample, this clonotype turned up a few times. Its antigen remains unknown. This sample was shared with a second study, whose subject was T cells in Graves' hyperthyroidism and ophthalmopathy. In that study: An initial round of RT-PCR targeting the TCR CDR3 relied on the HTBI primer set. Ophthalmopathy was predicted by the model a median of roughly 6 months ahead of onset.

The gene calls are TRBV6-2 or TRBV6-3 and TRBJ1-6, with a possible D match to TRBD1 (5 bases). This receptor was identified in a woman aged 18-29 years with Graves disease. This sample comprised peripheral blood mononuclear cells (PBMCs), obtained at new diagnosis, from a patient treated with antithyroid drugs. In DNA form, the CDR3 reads TGTGCCAGCAGTCCCAGGGTTTCCACCTATAATTCACCCCTCCACTTT. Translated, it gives CASSPRVSTYNSPLHF.